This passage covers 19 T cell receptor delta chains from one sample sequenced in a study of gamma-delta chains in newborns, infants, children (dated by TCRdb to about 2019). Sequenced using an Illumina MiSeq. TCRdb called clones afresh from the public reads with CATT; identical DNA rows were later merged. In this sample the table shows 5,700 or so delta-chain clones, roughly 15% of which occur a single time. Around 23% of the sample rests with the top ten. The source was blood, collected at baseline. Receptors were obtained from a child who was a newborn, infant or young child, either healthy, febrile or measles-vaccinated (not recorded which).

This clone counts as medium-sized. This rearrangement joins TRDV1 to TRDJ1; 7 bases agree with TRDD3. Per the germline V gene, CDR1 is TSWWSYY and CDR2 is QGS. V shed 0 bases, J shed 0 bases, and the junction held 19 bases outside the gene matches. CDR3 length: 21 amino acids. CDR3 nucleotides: TGTGCTCTTGGGGAACTTGGGTCCCAAAGCCCGTACTGGGGTTACACCGATAAACTCATCTTT. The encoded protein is CALGELGSQSPYWGYTDKLIF.

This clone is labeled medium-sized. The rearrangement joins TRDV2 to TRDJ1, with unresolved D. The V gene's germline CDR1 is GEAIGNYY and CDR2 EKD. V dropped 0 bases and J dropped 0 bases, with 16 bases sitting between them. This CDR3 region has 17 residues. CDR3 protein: CACDTPFGQINTDKLIF. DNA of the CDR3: TGTGCCTGTGACACCCCCTTTGGTCAGATCAACACCGATAAACTCATCTTT.

CDR3 coding DNA: TGTGCTCTTGGGGAAGGGTCCCCAGTACTGGTCTTTAGCTCCTGGGACACCCGACAGATGTTTTTC. Protein product: CALGEGSPVLVFSSWDTRQMFF. The chain links TRDV1 to TRDJ3; D possibly corresponds to TRDD3 (5 bases). Germline loops: CDR1 TSWWSYY, CDR2 QGS. Trimming stripped 2 bases from V and 0 bases from J, with 23 bases between. The CDR3 totals 22 residues.

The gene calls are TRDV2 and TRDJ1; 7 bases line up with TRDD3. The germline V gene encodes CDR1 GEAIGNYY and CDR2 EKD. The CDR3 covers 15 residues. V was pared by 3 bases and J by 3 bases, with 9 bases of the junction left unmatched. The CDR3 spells CACDLSYWGPDKLIF. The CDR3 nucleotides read TGTGCCTGTGACCTGTCGTACTGGGGCCCCGATAAACTCATCTTT.

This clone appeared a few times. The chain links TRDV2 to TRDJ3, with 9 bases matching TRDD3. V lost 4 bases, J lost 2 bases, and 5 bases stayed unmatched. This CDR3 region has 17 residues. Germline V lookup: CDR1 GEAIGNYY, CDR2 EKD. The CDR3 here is CACDPTGGAWDTRQMFF. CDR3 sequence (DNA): TGTGCCTGTGATCCTACTGGGGGAGCCTGGGACACCCGACAGATGTTTTTC.

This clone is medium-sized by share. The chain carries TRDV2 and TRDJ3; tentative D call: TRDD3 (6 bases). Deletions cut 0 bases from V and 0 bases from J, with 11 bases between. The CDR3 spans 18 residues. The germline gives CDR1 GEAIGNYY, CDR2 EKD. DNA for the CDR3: TGTGCCTGTGACACCTCTGGGGCCCTCTCCTGGGACACCCGACAGATGTTTTTC. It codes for CACDTSGALSWDTRQMFF.

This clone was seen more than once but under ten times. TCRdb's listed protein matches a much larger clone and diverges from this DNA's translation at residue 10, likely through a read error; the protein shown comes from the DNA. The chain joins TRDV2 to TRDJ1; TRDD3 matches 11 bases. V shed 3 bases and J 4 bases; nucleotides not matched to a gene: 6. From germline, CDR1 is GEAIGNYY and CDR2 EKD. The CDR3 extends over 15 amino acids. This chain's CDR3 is CACDGLGDTSDKLIF. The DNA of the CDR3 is TGTGCCTGTGACGGCCTGGGGGATACTAGCGATAAACTCATCTTT.

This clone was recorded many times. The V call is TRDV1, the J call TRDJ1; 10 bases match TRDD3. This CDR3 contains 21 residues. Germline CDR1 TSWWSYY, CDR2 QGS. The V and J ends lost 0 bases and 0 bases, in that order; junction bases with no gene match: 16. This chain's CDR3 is CALGELVKYGGYTPYTDKLIF. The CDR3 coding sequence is TGTGCTCTTGGGGAACTGGTAAAATATGGGGGATACACCCCGTACACCGATAAACTCATCTTT.

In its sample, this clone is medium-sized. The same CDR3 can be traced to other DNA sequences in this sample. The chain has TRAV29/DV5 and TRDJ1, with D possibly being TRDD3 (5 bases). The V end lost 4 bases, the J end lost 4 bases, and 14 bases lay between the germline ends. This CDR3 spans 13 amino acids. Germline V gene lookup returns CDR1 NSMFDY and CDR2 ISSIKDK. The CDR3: CAADDYGGDKLIF. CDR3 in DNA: TGTGCAGCAGATGACTACGGGGGCGATAAACTCATCTTT.

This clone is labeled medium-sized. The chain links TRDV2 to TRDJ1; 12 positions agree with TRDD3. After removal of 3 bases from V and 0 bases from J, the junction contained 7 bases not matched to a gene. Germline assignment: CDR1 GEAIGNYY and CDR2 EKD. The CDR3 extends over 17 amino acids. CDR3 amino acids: CACDPLGDTGDTDKLIF. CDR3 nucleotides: TGTGCCTGTGACCCACTGGGGGATACAGGGGACACCGATAAACTCATCTTT.

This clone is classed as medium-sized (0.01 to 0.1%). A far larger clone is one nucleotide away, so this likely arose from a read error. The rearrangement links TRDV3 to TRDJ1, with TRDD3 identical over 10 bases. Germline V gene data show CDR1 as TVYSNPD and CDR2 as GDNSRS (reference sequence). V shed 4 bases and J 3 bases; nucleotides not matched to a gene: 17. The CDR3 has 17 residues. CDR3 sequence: CASHNAYWGMRADKLIF. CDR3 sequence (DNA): TGTGCCTCTCATAATGCCTACTGGGGGATGCGGGCCGATAAACTCATCTTT.

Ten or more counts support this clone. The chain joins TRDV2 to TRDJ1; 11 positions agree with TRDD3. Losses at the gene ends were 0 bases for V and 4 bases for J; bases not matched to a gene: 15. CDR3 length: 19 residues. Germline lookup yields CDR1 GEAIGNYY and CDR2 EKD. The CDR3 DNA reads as TGTGCCTGTGACACCGTAAGTGGGGGATACGCCGAGGATAACGATAAACTCATCTTT. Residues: CACDTVSGGYAEDNDKLIF.

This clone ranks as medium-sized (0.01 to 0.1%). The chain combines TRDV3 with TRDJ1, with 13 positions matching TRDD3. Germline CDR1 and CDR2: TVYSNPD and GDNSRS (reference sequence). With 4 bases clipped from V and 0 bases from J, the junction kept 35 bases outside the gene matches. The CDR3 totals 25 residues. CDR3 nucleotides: TGTGCCTCTATCCCCTCCTTCCTACGAGGTACTGGGGGATACGCGTATCCCTGGAACACCGATAAACTCATCTTT. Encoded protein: CASIPSFLRGTGGYAYPWNTDKLIF. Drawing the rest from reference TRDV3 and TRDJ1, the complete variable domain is CDKVTQSSPDQTVASGSEVVLLCTYDTVYSNPDLFWYRIRPDYSFQFVFYGDNSRSEGADFTQGRFSVKHILTQKAFHLVISPVRTEDSATYYCASIPSFLRGTGGYAYPWNTDKLIFGKGTRVTVEP.

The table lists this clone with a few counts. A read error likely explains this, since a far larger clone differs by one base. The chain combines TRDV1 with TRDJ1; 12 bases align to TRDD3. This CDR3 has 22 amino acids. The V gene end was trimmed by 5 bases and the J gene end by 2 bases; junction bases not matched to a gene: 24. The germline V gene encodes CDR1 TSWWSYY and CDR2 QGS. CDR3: CALGIRAFPYWGIPGGTDKLIF. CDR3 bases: TGTGCTCTTGGGATCCGGGCCTTCCCCTACTGGGGGATACCTGGGGGGACCGATAAACTCATCTTT.

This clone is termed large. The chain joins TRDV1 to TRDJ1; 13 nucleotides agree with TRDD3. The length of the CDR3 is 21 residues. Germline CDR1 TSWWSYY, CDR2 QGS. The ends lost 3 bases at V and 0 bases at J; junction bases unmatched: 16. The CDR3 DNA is TGTGCTCTTGGGGATAGTCTGAGAATACTGGGGGATACGCGATACACCGATAAACTCATCTTT. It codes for CALGDSLRILGDTRYTDKLIF.

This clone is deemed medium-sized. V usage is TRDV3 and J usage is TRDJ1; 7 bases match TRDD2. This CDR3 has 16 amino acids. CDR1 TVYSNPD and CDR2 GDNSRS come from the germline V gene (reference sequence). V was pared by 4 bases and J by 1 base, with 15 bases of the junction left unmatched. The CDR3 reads CACIPTERSFTDKLIF. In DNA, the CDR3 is TGTGCCTGTATTCCTACTGAACGATCCTTCACCGATAAACTCATCTTT.

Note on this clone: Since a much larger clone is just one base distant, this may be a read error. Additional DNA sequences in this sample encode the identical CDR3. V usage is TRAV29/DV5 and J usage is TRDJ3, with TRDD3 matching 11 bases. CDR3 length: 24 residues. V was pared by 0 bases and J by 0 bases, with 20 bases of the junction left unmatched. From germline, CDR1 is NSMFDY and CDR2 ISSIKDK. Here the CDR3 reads CAASALDSDWGIIRSSWDTRQMFF. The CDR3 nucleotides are TGTGCAGCAAGCGCACTCGATAGCGACTGGGGGATAATTAGGAGCTCCTGGGACACCCGACAGATGTTTTTC. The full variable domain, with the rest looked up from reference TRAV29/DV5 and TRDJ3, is DQQVKQNSPSLSVQEGRISILNCDYTNSMFDYFLWYKKYPAEGPTFLISISSIKDKNEDGRFTVFLNKSAKHLSLHIVPSQPGDSAVYFCAASALDSDWGIIRSSWDTRQMFFGTGIKLFVEP.

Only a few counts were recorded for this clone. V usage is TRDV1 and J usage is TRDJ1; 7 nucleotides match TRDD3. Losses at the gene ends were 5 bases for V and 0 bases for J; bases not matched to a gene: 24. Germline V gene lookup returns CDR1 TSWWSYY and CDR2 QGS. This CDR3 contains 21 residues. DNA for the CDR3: TGTGCTCTTGGGTTAAACGTCCTAAGCGGGTACTGGGGACCCTACACCGATAAACTCATCTTT. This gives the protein CALGLNVLSGYWGPYTDKLIF.

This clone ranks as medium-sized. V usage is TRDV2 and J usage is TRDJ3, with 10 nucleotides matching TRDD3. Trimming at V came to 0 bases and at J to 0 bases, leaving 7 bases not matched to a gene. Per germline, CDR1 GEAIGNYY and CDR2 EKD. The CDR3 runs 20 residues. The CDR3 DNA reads TGTGCCTGTGACACCGTACTGGGGGATCACCTCTCCTGGGACACCCGACAGATGTTTTTC. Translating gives CACDTVLGDHLSWDTRQMFF.